These 7 T cell receptor beta chains were all obtained from the same sample, sequenced in a study of blood T cell repertoires in COVID-19. The table came from immunoSEQ multiplex PCR; TCRdb's copy has only in-frame clones and leaves some out. The table has about 150,000 clones, 80% to 90% seen once. The sequenced sample was peripheral blood. Receptor source: a woman aged 55 to 70 with active COVID-19.

The table lists this clone with a few counts. This rearrangement joins TRBV3-1 (or the pseudogene TRBV3-2) to TRBJ1-5; 10 nucleotides align to TRBD1. The CDR3 contains 16 residues. From germline, CDR1 is LGHDT and CDR2 YNNKEL (reference sequence). Trimming cost V 0 bases and J 7 bases; bases outside gene matches: 6. The CDR3 sequence: CASSQDVGQGEQPQHF. The DNA of the CDR3 is TGTGCCAGCAGCCAAGATGTCGGACAGGGGGAACAGCCCCAGCATTTT.

The chain uses TRBV6-5 and TRBJ2-5, with D possibly TRBD2 on 7 matching bases. V was cut by 7 bases and J by 4 bases, with 13 bases left in between. The CDR3 has 13 residues. CDR1 MNHEY and CDR2 SVGAGI come from the germline V gene. The CDR3 sequence is CASTPGGRETQYF. The CDR3, as DNA: TGTGCCAGCACTCCGGGGGGCAGAGAGACCCAGTACTTC.

V and J are TRBV6-6 and TRBJ2-3, with TRBD2 matching over 7 bases. Looked up from germline, CDR1 is MNHNY and CDR2 is SVGAGI (reference sequence). The CDR3 is made up of 15 amino acids. V lost 2 bases and J lost 4; bases outside the gene matches: 6. DNA for the CDR3: TGTGCCAGCAGTTACATGGCGGGGAGGGCAGATACGCAGTATTTT. Translation gives CASSYMAGRADTQYF.

This clone has a single count. The chain uses TRBV15 and TRBJ1-1; 8 bases line up with TRBD1. The trim removed 2 bases at V and 6 bases at J, leaving 8 bases unmatched. The CDR3 runs to 15 residues. The germline CDR1 and CDR2 sequences are LNHNV and YYDKDF (reference sequence). CDR3 amino acids: CATSRPDRDRPEAFF. Written as DNA, the CDR3 is TGTGCCACCAGCAGACCGGACAGGGACAGACCTGAAGCTTTCTTT.

This chain links TRBV6-5 with TRBJ1-2; 7 bases agree with TRBD1. CDR3 length: 13 residues. The trim removed 6 bases at V and 6 bases at J, leaving 7 bases unmatched. Germline V gives CDR1 MNHEY, CDR2 SVGAGI. The CDR3 sequence is CASSPGTVNGYTF. The CDR3 DNA sequence: TGTGCCAGCAGCCCCGGGACAGTGAATGGCTACACCTTC.

On this clone: One end of the junction does not line up with germline, which may come from a read error. The rearrangement joins TRBV7-2 to TRBJ2-7; D gene ambiguous. Germline assignment: CDR1 SGHTA and CDR2 FQGNSA. The CDR3 is made up of 13 amino acids. CDR3 bases: TGTGTCAGCAGCTTATGGGCCGCCTACGAGCAGTACTTC. It encodes CVSSLWAAYEQYF.

V and J are TRBV12-5 and TRBJ2-3; 13 bases agree with TRBD2. Germline V gene lookup returns CDR1 LGHNT and CDR2 FRNRAP. This CDR3 has 18 residues. Unmatched junction bases numbered 7, after V lost 2 bases and J lost 2 bases. The CDR3 reads CASGLRGLAGLDTDTQYF. CDR3 coding DNA: TGTGCTAGTGGTTTGAGGGGACTAGCGGGATTGGACACAGATACGCAGTATTTT.